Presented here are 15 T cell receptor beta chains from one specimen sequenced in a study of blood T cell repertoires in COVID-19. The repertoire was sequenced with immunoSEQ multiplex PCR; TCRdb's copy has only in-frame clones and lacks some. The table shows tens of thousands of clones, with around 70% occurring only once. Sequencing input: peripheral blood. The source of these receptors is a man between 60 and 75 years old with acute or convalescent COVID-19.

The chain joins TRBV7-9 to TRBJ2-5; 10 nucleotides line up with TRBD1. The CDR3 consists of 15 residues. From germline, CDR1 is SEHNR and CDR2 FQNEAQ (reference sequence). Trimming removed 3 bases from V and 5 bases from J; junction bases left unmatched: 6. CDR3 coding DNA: TGTGCCAGCAGCTTGGGGACAGGGGTTCGGGAGACCCAGTACTTC. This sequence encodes CASSLGTGVRETQYF.

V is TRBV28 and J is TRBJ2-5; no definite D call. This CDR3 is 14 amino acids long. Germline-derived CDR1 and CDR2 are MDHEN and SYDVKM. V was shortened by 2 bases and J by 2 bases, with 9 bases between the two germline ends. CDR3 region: CASSLMQDQETQYF. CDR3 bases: TGTGCCAGCAGTTTAATGCAGGATCAAGAGACCCAGTACTTC.

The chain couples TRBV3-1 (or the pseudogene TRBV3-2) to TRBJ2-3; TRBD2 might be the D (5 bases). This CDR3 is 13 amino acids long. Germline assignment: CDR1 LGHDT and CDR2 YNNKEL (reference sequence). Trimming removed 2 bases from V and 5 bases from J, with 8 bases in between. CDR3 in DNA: TGTGCCAGCAGCCAATTACTAGTAGATACGCAGTATTTT. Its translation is CASSQLLVDTQYF.

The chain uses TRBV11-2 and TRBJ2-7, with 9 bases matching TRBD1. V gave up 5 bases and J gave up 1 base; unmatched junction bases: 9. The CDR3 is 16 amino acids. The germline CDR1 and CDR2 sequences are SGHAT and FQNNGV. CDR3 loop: CASSHGAGTGSYEQYV. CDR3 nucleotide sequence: TGTGCCAGCAGCCACGGCGCCGGGACAGGGTCCTACGAGCAGTACGTC.

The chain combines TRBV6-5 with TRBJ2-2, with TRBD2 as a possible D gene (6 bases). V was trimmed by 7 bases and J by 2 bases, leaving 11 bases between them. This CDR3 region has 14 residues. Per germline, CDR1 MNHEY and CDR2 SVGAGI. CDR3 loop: CASKRDFNTGELFF. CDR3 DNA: TGTGCCAGCAAGAGGGACTTCAACACCGGGGAGCTGTTTTTT.

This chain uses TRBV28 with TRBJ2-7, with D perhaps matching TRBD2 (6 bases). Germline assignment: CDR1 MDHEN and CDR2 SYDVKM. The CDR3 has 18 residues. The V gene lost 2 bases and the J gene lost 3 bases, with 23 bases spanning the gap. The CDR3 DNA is TGTGCCAGCAGTTTACCGACCACGGCCGGGAGCGCGGGCTACGAGCAGTACTTC. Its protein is CASSLPTTAGSAGYEQYF.

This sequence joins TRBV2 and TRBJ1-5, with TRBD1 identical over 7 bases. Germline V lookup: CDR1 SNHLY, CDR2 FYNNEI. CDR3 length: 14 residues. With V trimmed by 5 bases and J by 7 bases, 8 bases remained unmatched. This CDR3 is CASSLGQREQPQHF. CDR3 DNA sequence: TGTGCCAGCAGTTTGGGACAGAGGGAGCAGCCCCAGCATTTT.

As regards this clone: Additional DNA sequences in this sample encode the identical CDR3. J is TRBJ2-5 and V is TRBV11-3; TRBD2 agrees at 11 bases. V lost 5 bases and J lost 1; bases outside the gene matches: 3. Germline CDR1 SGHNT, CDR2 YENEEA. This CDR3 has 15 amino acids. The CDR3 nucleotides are TGTGCCAGCAGCCCCGGGACTAGCGGCCAAGAGACCCAGTACTTC. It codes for CASSPGTSGQETQYF.

CDR3 sequence (DNA): TGTGCCACCCATAGGACAGGGCAAACAGCGGAGGCCGGGGAGCTGTTTTTT. This translates into CATHRTGQTAEAGELFF. This sequence joins TRBV19 and TRBJ2-2; 8 nucleotides agree with TRBD1. Germline-derived CDR1 and CDR2 are LNHDA and SQIVND (reference sequence). Losses at the gene ends were 10 bases for V and 6 bases for J; bases not matched to a gene: 19. The CDR3 contains 17 residues. Supplemented by reference TRBV19 and TRBJ2-2, the full variable domain reads DGGITQSPKYLFRKEGQNVTLSCEQNLNHDAMYWYRQDPGQGLRLIYYSQIVNDFQKGDIAEGYSVSREKKESFPLTVTSAQKNPTAFYLCATHRTGQTAEAGELFFGEGSRLTVL.

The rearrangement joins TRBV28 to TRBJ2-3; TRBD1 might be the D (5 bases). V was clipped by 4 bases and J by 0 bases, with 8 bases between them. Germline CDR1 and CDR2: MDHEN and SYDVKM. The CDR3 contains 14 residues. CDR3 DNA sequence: TGTGCCAGCAGTTCAGGGCAGAGCACAGATACGCAGTATTTT. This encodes CASSSGQSTDTQYF.

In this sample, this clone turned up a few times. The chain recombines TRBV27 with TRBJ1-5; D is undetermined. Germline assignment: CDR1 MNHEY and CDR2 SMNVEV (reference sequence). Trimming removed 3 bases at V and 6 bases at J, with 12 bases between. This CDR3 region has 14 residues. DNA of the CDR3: TGTGCCAGCAGTTTTGTTGATGGAGGTCAGCCCCAGCATTTT. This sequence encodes CASSFVDGGQPQHF.

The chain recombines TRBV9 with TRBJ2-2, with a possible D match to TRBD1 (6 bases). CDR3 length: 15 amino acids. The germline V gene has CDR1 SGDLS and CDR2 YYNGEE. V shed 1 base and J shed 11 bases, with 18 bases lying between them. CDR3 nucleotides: TGTGCCAGCAGCGTATCAGGACAGCTAAGGGTCGAGCTGTTTTTT. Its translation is CASSVSGQLRVELFF. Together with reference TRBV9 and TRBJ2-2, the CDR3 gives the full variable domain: DSGVTQTPKHLITATGQRVTLRCSPRSGDLSVYWYQQSLDQGLQFLIQYYNGEERAKGNILERFSAQQFPDLHSELNLSSLELGDSALYFCASSVSGQLRVELFFGEGSRLTVL.

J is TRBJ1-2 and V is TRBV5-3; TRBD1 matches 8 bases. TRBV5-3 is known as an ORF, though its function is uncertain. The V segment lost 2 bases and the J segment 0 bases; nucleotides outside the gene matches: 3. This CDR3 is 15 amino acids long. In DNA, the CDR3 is TGTGCCAGAAGCTTCGTACAGGGGGCTAACTATGGCTACACCTTC. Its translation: CARSFVQGANYGYTF.

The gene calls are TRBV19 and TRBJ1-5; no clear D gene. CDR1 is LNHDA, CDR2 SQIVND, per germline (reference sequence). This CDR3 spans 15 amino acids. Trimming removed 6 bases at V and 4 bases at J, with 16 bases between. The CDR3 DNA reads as TGTGCCAGTAGCCAATCGACGGACTCAAATCAGCCCCAGCATTTT. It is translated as CASSQSTDSNQPQHF.

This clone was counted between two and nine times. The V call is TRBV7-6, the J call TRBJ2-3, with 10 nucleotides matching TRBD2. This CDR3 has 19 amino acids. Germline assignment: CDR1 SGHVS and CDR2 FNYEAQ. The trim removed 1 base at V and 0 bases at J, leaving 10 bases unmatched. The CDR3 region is CASSLGRAGLAVSTDTQYF. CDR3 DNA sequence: TGTGCCAGCAGCTTAGGAAGGGCCGGACTAGCGGTTAGCACAGATACGCAGTATTTT.